The 18 T cell receptor beta chains given below trace back to one sample, sequenced in a study of T cells after somatic rescue of genetic block. Generated by immunoSEQ multiplex PCR, the TCRdb table keeps only in-frame clones and is missing some. The sample has 70,000 to 85,000 clones, roughly 90% seen once; the top ten hold approximately 3%. The specimen was peripheral blood mononuclear cells (PBMCs). These receptors were collected from a man aged 30 to 39.

The rearrangement uses TRBV19 and TRBJ2-3; possibly TRBD1 for D (6 bases). There are 16 residues in the CDR3. Trimming removed 3 bases from V and 2 bases from J, with 15 bases in between. CDR1 is LNHDA, CDR2 SQIVND, per germline (reference sequence). CDR3 DNA sequence: TGTGCCAGTAGTATGGGGGCTACCCATTACACAGATACGCAGTATTTT. Translated: CASSMGATHYTDTQYF.

V is TRBV9 and J is TRBJ2-7; weak D call: TRBD2 (5 bases). Trimming cost V 3 bases and J 5 bases, with 12 bases left between them. The CDR3 runs to 13 residues. The germline V gene encodes CDR1 SGDLS and CDR2 YYNGEE. CDR3 coding DNA: TGTGCCAGCAGCGGCCACGGGGAAGACGAGCAGTACTTC. Translation gives CASSGHGEDEQYF.

The J gene is TRBJ1-5, the V gene TRBV6-5, with D possibly TRBD1 on 5 matching bases. Per the germline V gene, CDR1 is MNHEY and CDR2 is SVGAGI. Deletions cut 0 bases from V and 2 bases from J, with 8 bases between. The CDR3 is 15 residues long. The CDR3 protein is CASSYSWGGNQPQHF. The CDR3 nucleotides are TGTGCCAGCAGTTACTCATGGGGGGGCAATCAGCCCCAGCATTTT.

The chain uses TRBV18 and TRBJ2-6; tentatively, D is TRBD2 (5 bases). CDR3 length: 17 residues. Germline V CDR1 and CDR2: KGHSH, LQKENI. The germline V and J ends were trimmed by 0 bases and 9 bases, with 18 bases remaining between them. This CDR3 is CASSPPEAFWKVNVLTF. The CDR3 nucleotides are TGTGCCAGCTCACCACCGGAGGCTTTCTGGAAGGTCAACGTCCTGACTTTC.

The rearrangement links TRBV6-5 to TRBJ2-1; possible D gene TRBD2, 6 bases. This CDR3 spans 11 amino acids. With 6 bases removed from V and 6 bases from J, the gap between germline ends came to 6 bases. CDR1 MNHEY and CDR2 SVGAGI come from the germline V gene. The DNA for the CDR3 is TGTGCCAGCAGGGGAGGCAATGAGCAGTTCTTC. Translated: CASRGGNEQFF.

The chain has TRBV28 and TRBJ1-1, with unresolved D. The V and J ends lost 11 bases and 4 bases respectively, with 11 bases between them. This CDR3 comprises 11 residues. Germline assignment: CDR1 MDHEN and CDR2 SYDVKM. CDR3 in amino acids: CAGRRGTEAFF. The CDR3 bases are TGTGCCGGCCGGAGAGGCACTGAAGCTTTCTTT. Drawing the rest from reference TRBV28 and TRBJ1-1, the complete variable domain is DVKVTQSSRYLVKRTGEKVFLECVQDMDHENMFWYRQDPGLGLRLIYFSYDVKMKEKGDIPEGYSVSREKKERFSLILESASTNQTSMYLCAGRRGTEAFFGQGTRLTVV.

About this clone itself: One end of the junction is discordant with germline, which a read error may explain. V usage is TRBV6-5 and J usage is TRBJ1-3; D gene uncertain. Per germline, CDR1 MNHEY and CDR2 SVGAGI. This CDR3 is built from 16 residues. CDR3 in amino acids: CASSYSLAGFRNTIYF. The DNA for the CDR3 is TGTGCCAGCAGCTACTCCCTGGCGGGGTTCAGAAACACCATATATTTT.

This chain uses TRBV6-4 with TRBJ2-1; 8 positions match TRBD1. This CDR3 has 11 amino acids. Germline V gene lookup returns CDR1 MRHNA and CDR2 SNTAGT. Unmatched junction bases numbered 2, after V lost 10 bases and J lost 6 bases. The CDR3 DNA is TGTGCCACCACAGGGGGCAATGAGCAGTTCTTC. Amino acid sequence: CATTGGNEQFF.

The chain employs TRBV6-5 and TRBJ1-1; the D is unclear. The CDR3 is made up of 13 amino acids. V lost 6 bases and J lost 0, with 8 bases in between. Germline V gene data show CDR1 as MNHEY and CDR2 as SVGAGI. The CDR3 nucleotides read TGTGCCAGCAGCTCCGAACTGAACACTGAAGCTTTCTTT. Its protein product is CASSSELNTEAFF.

This clone occurred a few times. The V call is TRBV27, the J call TRBJ1-1; 7 nucleotides agree with TRBD1. Trimming cost V 8 bases and J 4 bases; bases outside gene matches: 10. The CDR3 is 14 residues long. Germline-derived CDR1 and CDR2 are MNHEY and SMNVEV (reference sequence). The CDR3: CASRPHDRVTEAFF. In DNA form, the CDR3 reads TGTGCCAGCCGCCCCCACGACAGGGTCACTGAAGCTTTCTTT.

The chain carries TRBV19 and TRBJ2-7; 8 bases match TRBD1. CDR3 size: 13 residues. The germline CDR1 and CDR2 sequences are LNHDA and SQIVND (reference sequence). The V segment lost 3 bases and the J segment 5 bases; nucleotides outside the gene matches: 3. As DNA, the CDR3 is TGTGCCAGTAGTATGACAGGGGCACACGAGCAGTACTTC. Encoded protein: CASSMTGAHEQYF.

This chain uses TRBV5-4 with TRBJ2-7; no firm D call. CDR1 is SGHNT, CDR2 YYREEE, per germline (reference sequence). The CDR3 totals 15 residues. V lost 0 bases to trimming and J lost 4 bases, with 14 bases between them. CDR3 coding DNA: TGTGCCAGCAGCTTGGAGCTCGGGTCAAGATACGAGCAGTACTTC. This translates into CASSLELGSRYEQYF.

The chain couples TRBV15 to TRBJ2-5; D might be TRBD1 (5 bases). Deletions cut 4 bases from V and 5 bases from J, with 8 bases between. From germline, CDR1 is LNHNV and CDR2 YYDKDF (reference sequence). The CDR3 totals 12 residues. CDR3 sequence reads: CATSTGRETQYF. In DNA form, the CDR3 reads TGTGCCACCAGCACAGGGCGGGAGACCCAGTACTTC.

The chain joins TRBV7-7 to TRBJ2-5; TRBD2 aligns across 11 bases. The CDR3 consists of 16 residues. After removal of 4 bases from V and 2 bases from J, the junction contained 6 bases not matched to a gene. The germline gives CDR1 SSHAT, CDR2 FNYEAQ (reference sequence). CDR3 sequence reads: CASSSFRLAGQETQYF. DNA for the CDR3: TGTGCCAGCAGCTCATTCCGACTAGCGGGACAAGAGACCCAGTACTTC.

The CDR3 here is CASSLLAGPERETQYF. As DNA, the CDR3 is TGTGCCAGCAGCTTACTAGCGGGGCCAGAGAGGGAGACCCAGTACTTC. The chain recombines TRBV11-2 with TRBJ2-5; TRBD2 agrees at 9 bases. The ends lost 2 bases at V and 5 bases at J; junction bases unmatched: 9. Per the germline V gene, CDR1 is SGHAT and CDR2 is FQNNGV. CDR3 size: 16 residues. Combining the CDR3 with reference TRBV11-2 and TRBJ2-5 gives the whole variable domain EAGVAQSPRYKIIEKRQSVAFWCNPISGHATLYWYQQILGQGPKLLIQFQNNGVVDDSQLPKDRFSAERLKGVDSTLKIQPAKLEDSAVYLCASSLLAGPERETQYFGPGTRLLVL.

The chain carries TRBV5-1 and TRBJ1-1; no clear D gene. Germline-derived CDR1 and CDR2 are SGHRS and YFSETQ. The CDR3 has 14 residues. The germline V and J ends were trimmed by 0 bases and 0 bases, with 6 bases remaining between them. The CDR3: CASSLARLNTEAFF. Here the CDR3 DNA reads TGCGCCAGCAGCTTGGCAAGATTGAACACTGAAGCTTTCTTT. The whole variable domain, remainder taken from reference TRBV5-1 and TRBJ1-1, is KAGVTQTPRYLIKTRGQQVTLSCSPISGHRSVSWYQQTPGQGLQFLFEYFSETQRNKGNFPGRFSGRQFSNSRSEMNVSTLELGDSALYLCASSLARLNTEAFFGQGTRLTVV.

The genes are TRBV11-3 and TRBJ2-1; perhaps TRBD1 as D (6 bases). The CDR3 extends over 13 amino acids. From germline, CDR1 is SGHNT and CDR2 YENEEA. V was clipped by 6 bases and J by 5 bases, with 11 bases between them. The CDR3 nucleotides are TGTGCCAGCAGGGGGGCGGGCAACAATGAGCAGTTCTTC. Residues: CASRGAGNNEQFF.

The chain carries TRBV7-2 and TRBJ2-5, with 10 positions matching TRBD1. Germline CDR1 is SGHTA and CDR2 is FQGNSA. Trimming removed 1 base from V and 4 bases from J; junction bases left unmatched: 3. CDR3 length: 15 amino acids. The CDR3 DNA sequence: TGTGCCAGCAGCTTAGGGGGACAGGGGAGAGAGACCCAGTACTTC. Amino acids: CASSLGGQGRETQYF.